The rows below give T cell receptor beta chains drawn from one sample of a study of T cells in tuberculosis. Some clones are missing from TCRdb's copy, which holds only in-frame ones; the method was immunoSEQ multiplex PCR. The sample records more than 40,000 clones, roughly 94% being singletons. Sequencing used PBMCs. The receptors originated from a donor aged 10-29 years with latent tuberculosis or without tuberculosis infection. Some clones in this sample may be carry-over from other donors' samples. Each CDR3 is given with its conserved first and last residue. Fields, in order: V gene, D gene, J gene, clone size, CDR3 protein, CDR3 DNA. D genes are given only for firm matches. Clone size is stated in some rows and not others, as once, few, many or a class when expanded.

TRBV4-3	TRBD2	TRBJ2-2	NA	CASSQVWGLAGFSAQAGELFF	TGCGCCAGCAGCCAAGTGTGGGGACTAGCGGGATTCTCGGCTCAAGCCGGGGAGCTGTTTTTT
TRBV7-9	NA	TRBJ2-7	NA	CASSPAATHEQYF	TGTGCCAGCAGCCCTGCGGCTACCCACGAGCAGTACTTC
TRBV2	NA	TRBJ2-2	NA	CATKAQNTGELFF	TGTGCCACCAAAGCTCAGAACACCGGGGAGCTGTTTTTT
TRBV4-3	TRBD2	TRBJ2-3	NA	CASSLGLAGGEGSTDTQYF	TGCGCCAGCAGCCTTGGACTAGCGGGAGGTGAGGGTAGCACAGATACGCAGTATTTT
TRBV5-1	NA	TRBJ1-5	NA	CASSLDGSSNQPQHF	TGCGCCAGCAGCTTGGATGGGAGTAGCAATCAGCCCCAGCATTTT
TRBV19	NA	TRBJ2-3	few	CASRQSGDTQYF	TGTGCCAGTCGACAGTCGGGAGATACGCAGTATTTT
TRBV4-3	TRBD1	TRBJ2-1	NA	CASSQDRVRGNEQFF	TGCGCCAGCAGCCAAGATCGCGTCAGGGGGAATGAGCAGTTCTTC
TRBV9	TRBD2	TRBJ2-3	NA	CASSVGTSGTSTDTQYF	TGTGCCAGCAGCGTCGGGACTAGCGGAACTAGCACAGATACGCAGTATTTT
TRBV6-4	TRBD1	TRBJ2-5	medium-sized	CASSATGTGVETQYF	TGTGCCAGCAGTGCCACCGGGACAGGGGTAGAGACCCAGTACTTC
TRBV29-1	NA	TRBJ2-7	NA	CSVQGGWGGDGEQYF	TGCAGCGTTCAGGGGGGTTGGGGAGGTGATGGCGAGCAGTACTTC
TRBV7-9	NA	TRBJ1-4	NA	CASSSPVTGVNEKLFF	TGTGCCAGCAGCTCTCCTGTGACGGGGGTGAATGAAAAACTGTTTTTT
TRBV29-1	TRBD2	TRBJ2-3	NA	CSVLPAGVGDTQYF	TGCAGCGTCCTCCCAGCGGGAGTAGGAGATACGCAGTATTTT
TRBV5-6	NA	TRBJ2-2	NA	CASSFPSTGELFF	TGTGCCAGCAGCTTTCCGTCCACCGGGGAGCTGTTTTTT
TRBV10-2	TRBD2	TRBJ2-5	NA	CASSASGGPQETQYF	TGCGCCAGCAGTGCCTCGGGAGGGCCCCAAGAGACCCAGTACTTC
TRBV4-3	NA	TRBJ2-1	NA	CASSQGESSYNEQFF	TGCGCCAGCAGCCAAGGAGAAAGCTCCTACAATGAGCAGTTCTTC
TRBV28	NA	TRBJ2-1	NA	CASSLGGQIYNEQFF	TGTGCCAGCAGTTTAGGAGGGCAGATTTACAATGAGCAGTTCTTC
TRBV4-1	NA	TRBJ1-5	NA	CASSQDGRGNQPQHF	TGCGCCAGCAGCCAAGATGGTCGGGGGAATCAGCCCCAGCATTTT
TRBV28	TRBD1	TRBJ1-2	NA	CASSLLLGQGYGYTF	TGTGCCAGCAGTTTATTATTGGGACAGGGGTATGGCTACACCTTC
TRBV28	NA	TRBJ1-2	NA	CASRDAKGVYGYTF	TGTGCCAGCAGAGACGCCAAAGGGGTCTATGGCTACACCTTC
TRBV4-1	TRBD2	TRBJ2-3	NA	CASSHASGSADTQYF	TGCGCCAGCAGCCACGCTAGCGGGAGTGCAGATACGCAGTATTTT
TRBV7-3	TRBD1	TRBJ2-7	NA	CASSLLTGGEQYF	TGTGCCAGCAGCTTATTGACAGGGGGAGAGCAGTACTTC
TRBV30	TRBD1	TRBJ2-5	NA	CAWSLGRGQGGETQYF	TGTGCCTGGAGCCTCGGCCGGGGACAGGGTGGAGAGACCCAGTACTTC
TRBV5-6	TRBD1	TRBJ1-1	NA	CASSLRQGATEAFF	TGTGCCAGCAGCTTGAGACAGGGGGCCACTGAAGCTTTCTTT
TRBV19	TRBD1	TRBJ2-7	NA	CASSIDASGTALYEQYF	TGTGCCAGTAGTATAGACGCATCCGGGACAGCCCTTTACGAGCAGTACTTC
TRBV19	TRBD1	TRBJ2-2	once	CATKPSRDSHNTGELFF	TGTGCCACGAAACCTTCCAGGGACAGTCATAACACCGGGGAGCTGTTTTTT
TRBV7-2	TRBD1	TRBJ2-1	NA	CASSSPRKGAGEQFF	TGTGCCAGCAGCTCCCCACGGAAGGGGGCGGGTGAGCAGTTCTTC
TRBV25-1	NA	TRBJ2-3	NA	CASSESGGDTQYF	TGTGCCAGCAGTGAGTCTGGCGGAGATACGCAGTATTTT
TRBV30	TRBD2	TRBJ2-5	NA	CAWSGIAGVSETQYF	TGTGCCTGGAGTGGTATAGCGGGAGTCAGTGAGACCCAGTACTTC
TRBV21-1	NA	TRBJ2-1	NA	CASSKGTRGGKYNEQFF	TGTGCCAGCAGCAAAGGGACGAGGGGGGGTAAGTACAATGAGCAGTTCTTC
TRBV7-2	TRBD2	TRBJ2-1	NA	CASSLAGGRFNEQFF	TGTGCCAGCAGCTTAGCGGGGGGGAGATTTAATGAGCAGTTCTTC
TRBV2	TRBD1	TRBJ2-5	NA	CASKLQGYTQETQYF	TGTGCCAGCAAATTACAGGGGTACACACAAGAGACCCAGTACTTC
TRBV10-3	NA	TRBJ2-2	NA	CAISDLPGQKNTGELFF	TGTGCCATCAGTGACCTACCTGGACAGAAGAACACCGGGGAGCTGTTTTTT
TRBV7-9	NA	TRBJ2-7	NA	CASSTRTVYEQYF	TGTGCCAGCAGCACCCGGACTGTCTACGAGCAGTACTTC
TRBV4-3	NA	TRBJ1-1	NA	CASSQIQALNTEAFF	TGCGCCAGCAGCCAAATACAGGCCCTGAACACTGAAGCTTTCTTT
TRBV19	NA	TRBJ2-7	NA	CASSQGYEQYF	TGTGCCAGTAGTCAGGGTTACGAGCAGTACTTC
TRBV9	TRBD1	TRBJ2-2	once	CASSVFSGTGFGTGELFF	TGTGCCAGCAGCGTTTTTAGTGGGACAGGGTTCGGCACCGGGGAGCTGTTTTTT
TRBV7-2	TRBD1	TRBJ1-1	NA	CASSVAGTANTEAFF	TGTGCCAGCAGCGTGGCCGGGACAGCGAACACTGAAGCTTTCTTT
TRBV18	NA	TRBJ1-2	NA	CASSPTSGAGYTF	TGTGCCAGCTCACCAACATCAGGGGCTGGCTACACCTTC
TRBV9	TRBD1	TRBJ2-7	NA	CASSADAGTGYYEQYF	TGTGCCAGCAGCGCCGATGCTGGGACAGGGTACTACGAGCAGTACTTC
TRBV7-6	NA	TRBJ2-5	NA	CASSLGVGLQETQYF	TGTGCCAGCAGCTTAGGGGTGGGGCTCCAAGAGACCCAGTACTTC